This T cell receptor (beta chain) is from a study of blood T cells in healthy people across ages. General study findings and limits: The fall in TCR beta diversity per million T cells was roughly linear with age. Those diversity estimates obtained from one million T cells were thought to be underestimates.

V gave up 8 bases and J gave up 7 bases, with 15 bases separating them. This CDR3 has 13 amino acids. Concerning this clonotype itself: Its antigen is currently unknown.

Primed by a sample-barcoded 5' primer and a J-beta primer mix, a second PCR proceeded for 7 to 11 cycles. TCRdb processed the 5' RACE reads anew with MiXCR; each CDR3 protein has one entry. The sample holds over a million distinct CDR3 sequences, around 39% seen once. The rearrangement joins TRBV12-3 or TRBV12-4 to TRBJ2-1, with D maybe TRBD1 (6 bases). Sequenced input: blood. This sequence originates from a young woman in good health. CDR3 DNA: TGTGCCAGCCTGGGGGCCGAGAAAAATGAGCAGTTCTTC. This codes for CASLGAEKNEQFF.